This T cell receptor beta chain was recovered during a study of siplizumab effects on memory and regulatory T cells. The V gene end was trimmed by 7 bases and the J gene end by 5 bases; junction bases not matched to a gene: 5. This CDR3 has 13 residues. Germline V gene lookup returns CDR1 MNHEY and CDR2 SVGAGI. TCRdb's copy holds only in-frame clones and misses some; the assay was immunoSEQ multiplex PCR. The sample shows some 100,000 clones, under 95% of them seen only once. This clone was seen a few times. Its antigen is currently unknown. Points from the study as a whole: Major contributors to the alloresponse seemed to be naive T cells, which also appeared more diverse than memory cells. The study found that siplizumab significantly reduced alloreactive sequences traceable to unstimulated CD4+ memory cells. Phenotypic classification as naive or memory proved unattainable for roughly 75-96% of proliferating CD4+ or CD8+ clones.

V usage is TRBV6-5 and J usage is TRBJ1-2; 9 bases align to TRBD1. The sequenced sample consisted of Tregs sorted from blood. This TCR derives from a human donor in good health. CDR3 in amino acids: CASKDRGRYGYTF. The DNA of the CDR3 is TGTGCCAGCAAGGACAGGGGTCGGTATGGCTACACCTTC.